Only a few counts were recorded for the clone carrying this TCR beta chain. This entry comes from a study of blood T cell repertoires in COVID-19. Study-wide background: T cells, B-cell-depleted T cells, or PBMCs supplied cDNA or gDNA.

Authors' data handling: Reference gene primer amplification gave nucleated cell count estimates. Only in-frame clones appear in the TCRdb table, and some are missing; sequencing was by immunoSEQ multiplex PCR. The D gene and trimming were derived from the DNA, and the V and J assignments and clone size from that table. Here the sample spans over 80,000 clones, more than 85% being singletons. In germline, CDR1 is SNHLY, CDR2 FYNNEI. Trimming removed 6 bases from V and 6 bases from J; junction bases left unmatched: 10. The CDR3 is made up of 14 amino acids. The sequence was collected from a man in his sixties with acute or convalescent COVID-19. The rearrangement uses TRBV2 and TRBJ2-7; 8 nucleotides align to TRBD1. The sample was peripheral blood. CDR3 DNA: TGTGCCAGCAGAGGGACAGGCTATTCCGCCGAGCAGTACTTC. It specifies CASRGTGYSAEQYF.